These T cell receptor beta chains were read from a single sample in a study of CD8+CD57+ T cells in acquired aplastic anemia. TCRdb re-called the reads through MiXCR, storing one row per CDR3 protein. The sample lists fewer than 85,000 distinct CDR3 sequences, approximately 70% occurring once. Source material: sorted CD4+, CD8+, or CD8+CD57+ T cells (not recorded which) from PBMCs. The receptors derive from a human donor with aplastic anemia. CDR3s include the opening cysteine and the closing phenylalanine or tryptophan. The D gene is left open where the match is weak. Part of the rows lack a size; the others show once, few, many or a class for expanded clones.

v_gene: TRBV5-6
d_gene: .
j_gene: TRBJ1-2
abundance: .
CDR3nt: TGTGCCAGCAGTTTCAACTCCGGGACTTCCCGCTATGGCTACACCTTC
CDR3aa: CASSFNSGTSRYGYTF

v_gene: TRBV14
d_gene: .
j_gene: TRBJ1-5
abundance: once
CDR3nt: TGTGCCAACATTGGGGTCAATCAGCCCCAGCATTTT
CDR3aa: CANIGVNQPQHF

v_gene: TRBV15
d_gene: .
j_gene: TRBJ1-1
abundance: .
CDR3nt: TGTGCCACCAGCAAGGGAGATTTGAACACTGAAGCTTTCTTT
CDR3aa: CATSKGDLNTEAFF

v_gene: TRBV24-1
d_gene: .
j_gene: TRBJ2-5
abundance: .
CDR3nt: TGTGCCACCAGTGACCAAACCGACACGACGGGAAAGACCCAGTACTTC
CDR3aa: CATSDQTDTTGKTQYF

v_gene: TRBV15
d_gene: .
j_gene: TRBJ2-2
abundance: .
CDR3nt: TGTGCCACCAGCTCGTACTTAGGGGAGCTGTTTTTT
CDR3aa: CATSSYLGELFF

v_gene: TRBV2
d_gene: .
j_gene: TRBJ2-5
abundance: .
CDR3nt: TGTGCCAGCAGCCGTGGGTCGAGAGGAGAGACCCAGTACTTC
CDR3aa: CASSRGSRGETQYF

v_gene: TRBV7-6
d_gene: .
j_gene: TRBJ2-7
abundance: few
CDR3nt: TGTGCCAGCAGCCCGTTCGGGCCCTACGAGCAGTACTTC
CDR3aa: CASSPFGPYEQYF

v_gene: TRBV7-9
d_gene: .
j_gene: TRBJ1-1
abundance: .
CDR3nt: TGTGCCAGCAGCCCCAGAATCACTGAAGCTTTCTTT
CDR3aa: CASSPRITEAFF

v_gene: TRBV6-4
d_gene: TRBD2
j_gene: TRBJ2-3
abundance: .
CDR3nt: TGTGCCAGCAGTTGGCTAGCGGGGGACACAGATACGCAGTATTTT
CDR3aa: CASSWLAGDTDTQYF

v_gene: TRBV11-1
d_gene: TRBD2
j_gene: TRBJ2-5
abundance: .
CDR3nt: TGTGCCAGCAGCCTTCGCCCCGTATCCGGGGGGGGGAGTCAAGAGACCCAGTACTTC
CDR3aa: CASSLRPVSGGGSQETQYF

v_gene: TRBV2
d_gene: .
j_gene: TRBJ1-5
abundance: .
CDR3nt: TGTGCCAGCAGTTCCGATCATCAGCCCCAGCATTTT
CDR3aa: CASSSDHQPQHF

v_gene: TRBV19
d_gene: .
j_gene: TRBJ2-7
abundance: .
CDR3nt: TGTGCCAGTAGTGCAGGGGCCCTATCCTACGAGCAGTACTTC
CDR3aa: CASSAGALSYEQYF

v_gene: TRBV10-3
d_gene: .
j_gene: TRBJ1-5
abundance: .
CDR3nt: TGTGCCATCAGTGACGATAATCAGCCCCAGCATTTT
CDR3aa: CAISDDNQPQHF

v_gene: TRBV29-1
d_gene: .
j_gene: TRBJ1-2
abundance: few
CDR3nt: TGCAGCGTTGAAGAGTATGGCTACACCTTC
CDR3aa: CSVEEYGYTF

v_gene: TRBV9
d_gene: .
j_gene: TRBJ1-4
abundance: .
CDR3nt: TGTGCCAGCAGCGTAGATATTCTGGGGGCTAATGAAAAACTGTTTTTT
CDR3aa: CASSVDILGANEKLFF

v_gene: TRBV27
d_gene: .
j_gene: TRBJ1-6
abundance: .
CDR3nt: TGTGCCAGCAGGGGACTAGGGAGCTCCTATAATTCACCCCTCCACTTT
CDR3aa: CASRGLGSSYNSPLHF

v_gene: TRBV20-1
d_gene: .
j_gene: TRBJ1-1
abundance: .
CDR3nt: TGCAGTGCCCCACCGACAGTGAGGAACACTGAAGCTTTCTTT
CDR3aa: CSAPPTVRNTEAFF

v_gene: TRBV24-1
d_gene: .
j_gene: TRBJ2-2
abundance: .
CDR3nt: TGTGCCACCAGTGATCCGGCCCTAAACGGGGAGCTGTTTTTT
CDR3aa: CATSDPALNGELFF

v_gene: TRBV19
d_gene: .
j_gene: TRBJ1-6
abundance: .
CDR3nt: TGTGCCAGTACCCGTCAGGGATCACCCCTCCACTTT
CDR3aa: CASTRQGSPLHF

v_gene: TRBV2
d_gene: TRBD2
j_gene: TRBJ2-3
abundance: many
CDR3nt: TGTGCCAGCCCCCTATTAGCGGGAGGGAGCACAGATACGCAGTATTTT
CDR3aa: CASPLLAGGSTDTQYF

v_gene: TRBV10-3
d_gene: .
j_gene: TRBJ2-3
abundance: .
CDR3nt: TGTGCCATCAGTGAGCAAGGAGATACGCAGTATTTT
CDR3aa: CAISEQGDTQYF

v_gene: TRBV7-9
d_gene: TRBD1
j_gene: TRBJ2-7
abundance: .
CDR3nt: TGTGCCGGCAGCTTTACAGGGGACTACGAGCAGTACTTC
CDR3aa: CAGSFTGDYEQYF

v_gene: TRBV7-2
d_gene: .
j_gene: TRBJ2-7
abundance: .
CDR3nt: TGTGCCAGCAGCTTAGCGGGGAAGTACGAGCAGTACTTC
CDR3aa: CASSLAGKYEQYF

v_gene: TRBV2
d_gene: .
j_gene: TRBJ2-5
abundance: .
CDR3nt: TGTGCCAGCAGTGAAAAGTCCCGGTGGGAGACCCAGTACTTC
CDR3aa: CASSEKSRWETQYF

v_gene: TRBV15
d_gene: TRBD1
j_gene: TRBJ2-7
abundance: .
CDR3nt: TGTGCCACCAGCAGAGATCAGGGGGTCTACGAGCAGTACTTC
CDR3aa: CATSRDQGVYEQYF

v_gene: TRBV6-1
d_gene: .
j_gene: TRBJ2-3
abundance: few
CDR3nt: TGTGCCAGCAGTGAAATTGGGGGAGACGGGTATCGGGCAGATACGCAGTATTTT
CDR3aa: CASSEIGGDGYRADTQYF

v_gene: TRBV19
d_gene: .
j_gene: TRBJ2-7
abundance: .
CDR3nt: TGTGCCAGTAGTGTCGGGGGCTACGAGCAGTACTTC
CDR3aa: CASSVGGYEQYF

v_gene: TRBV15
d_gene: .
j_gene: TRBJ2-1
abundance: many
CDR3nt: TGTGCCACCAGCCCTGCGAGGGAGTGGGACAATGAGCAGTTCTTC
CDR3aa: CATSPAREWDNEQFF

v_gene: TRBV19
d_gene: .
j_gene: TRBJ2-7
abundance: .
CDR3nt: TGTGCCAGTAGTATACGGCAGGTTGGCGACGAGCAGTACTTC
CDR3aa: CASSIRQVGDEQYF

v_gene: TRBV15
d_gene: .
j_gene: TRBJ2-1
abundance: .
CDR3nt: TGTGCCACCAGCTTCTGGGGTGCCTACAATGAGCAGTTCTTC
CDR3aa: CATSFWGAYNEQFF

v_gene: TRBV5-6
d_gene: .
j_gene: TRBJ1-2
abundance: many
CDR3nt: TGTGCCAGCAACACAGTGGATTATGGCTACACCTTC
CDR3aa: CASNTVDYGYTF

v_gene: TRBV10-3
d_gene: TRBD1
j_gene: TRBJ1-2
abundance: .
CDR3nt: TGTGCCATCAGTGAGTCTATAGGGGGACAGGTTGATGGCTACACCTTC
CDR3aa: CAISESIGGQVDGYTF

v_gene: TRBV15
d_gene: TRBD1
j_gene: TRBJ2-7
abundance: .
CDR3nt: TGTGCCACCAGCAGACCCCCTACAGGGGACTACGAGCAGTACTTC
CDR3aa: CATSRPPTGDYEQYF